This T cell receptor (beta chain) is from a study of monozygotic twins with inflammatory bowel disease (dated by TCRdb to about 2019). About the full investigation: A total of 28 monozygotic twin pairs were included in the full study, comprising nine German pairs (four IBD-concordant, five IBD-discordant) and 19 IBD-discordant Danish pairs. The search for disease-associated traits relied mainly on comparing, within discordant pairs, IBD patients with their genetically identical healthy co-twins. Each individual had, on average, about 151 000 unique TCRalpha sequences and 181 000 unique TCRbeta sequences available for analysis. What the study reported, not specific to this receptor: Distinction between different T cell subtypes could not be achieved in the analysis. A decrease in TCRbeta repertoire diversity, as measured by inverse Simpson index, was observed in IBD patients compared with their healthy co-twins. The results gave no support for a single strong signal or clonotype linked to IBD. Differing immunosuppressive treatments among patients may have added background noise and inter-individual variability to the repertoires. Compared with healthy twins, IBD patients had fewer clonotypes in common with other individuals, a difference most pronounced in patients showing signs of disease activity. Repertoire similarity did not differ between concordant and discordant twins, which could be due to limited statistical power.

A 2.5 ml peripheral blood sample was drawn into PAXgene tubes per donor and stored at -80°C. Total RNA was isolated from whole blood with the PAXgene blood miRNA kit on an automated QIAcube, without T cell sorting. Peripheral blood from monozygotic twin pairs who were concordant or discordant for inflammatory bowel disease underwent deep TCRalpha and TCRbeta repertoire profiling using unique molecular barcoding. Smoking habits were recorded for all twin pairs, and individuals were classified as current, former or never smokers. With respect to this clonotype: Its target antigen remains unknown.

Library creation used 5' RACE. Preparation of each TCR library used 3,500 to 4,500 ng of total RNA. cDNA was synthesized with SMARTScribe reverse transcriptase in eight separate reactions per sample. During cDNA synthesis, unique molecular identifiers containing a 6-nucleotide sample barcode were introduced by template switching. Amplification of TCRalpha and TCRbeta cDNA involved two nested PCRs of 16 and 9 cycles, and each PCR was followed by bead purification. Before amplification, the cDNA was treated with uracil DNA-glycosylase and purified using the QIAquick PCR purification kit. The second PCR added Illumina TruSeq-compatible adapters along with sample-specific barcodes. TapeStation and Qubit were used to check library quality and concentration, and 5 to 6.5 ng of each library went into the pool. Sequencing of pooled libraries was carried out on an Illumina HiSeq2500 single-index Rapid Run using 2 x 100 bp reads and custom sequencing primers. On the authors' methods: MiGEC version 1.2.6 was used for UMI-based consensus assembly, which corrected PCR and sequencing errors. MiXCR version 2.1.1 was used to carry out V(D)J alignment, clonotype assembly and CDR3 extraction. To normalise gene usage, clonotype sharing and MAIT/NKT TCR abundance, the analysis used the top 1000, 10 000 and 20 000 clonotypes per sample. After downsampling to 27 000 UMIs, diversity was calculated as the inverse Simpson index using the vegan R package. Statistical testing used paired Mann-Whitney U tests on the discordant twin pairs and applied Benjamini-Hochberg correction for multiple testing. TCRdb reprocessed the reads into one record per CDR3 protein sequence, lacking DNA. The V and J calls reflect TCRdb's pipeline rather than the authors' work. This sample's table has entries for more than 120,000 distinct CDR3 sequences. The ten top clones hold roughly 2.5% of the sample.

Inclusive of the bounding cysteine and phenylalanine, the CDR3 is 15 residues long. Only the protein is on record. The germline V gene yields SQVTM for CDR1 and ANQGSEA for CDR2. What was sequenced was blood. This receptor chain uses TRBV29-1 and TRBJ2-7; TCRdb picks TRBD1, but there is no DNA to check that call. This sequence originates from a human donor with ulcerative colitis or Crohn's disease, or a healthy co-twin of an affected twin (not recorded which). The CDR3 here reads CSVGEGQGIWYEQYF.